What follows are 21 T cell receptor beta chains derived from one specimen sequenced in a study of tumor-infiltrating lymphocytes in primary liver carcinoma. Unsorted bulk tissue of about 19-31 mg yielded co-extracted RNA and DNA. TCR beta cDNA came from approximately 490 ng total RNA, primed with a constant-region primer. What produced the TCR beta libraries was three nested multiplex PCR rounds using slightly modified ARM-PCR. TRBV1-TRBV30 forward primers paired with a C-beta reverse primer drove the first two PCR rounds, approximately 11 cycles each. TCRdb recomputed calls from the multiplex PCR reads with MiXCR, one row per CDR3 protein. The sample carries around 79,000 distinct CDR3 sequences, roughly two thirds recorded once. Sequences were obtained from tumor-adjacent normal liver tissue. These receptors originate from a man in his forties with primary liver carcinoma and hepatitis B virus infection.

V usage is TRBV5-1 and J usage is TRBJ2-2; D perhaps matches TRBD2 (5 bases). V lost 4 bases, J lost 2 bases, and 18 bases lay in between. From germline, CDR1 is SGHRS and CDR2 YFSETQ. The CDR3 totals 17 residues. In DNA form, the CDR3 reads TGCGCCAGCAGCCCTAGCCTAGGGCATGGTAACACCGGGGAGCTGTTTTTT. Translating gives CASSPSLGHGNTGELFF.

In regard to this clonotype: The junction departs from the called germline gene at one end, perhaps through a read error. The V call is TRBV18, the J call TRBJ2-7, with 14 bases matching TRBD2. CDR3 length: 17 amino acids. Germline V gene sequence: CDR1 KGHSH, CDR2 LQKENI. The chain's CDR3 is CTSSPSGLAGGGYEQYF. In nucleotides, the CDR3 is TGTACCAGCTCACCGAGCGGACTAGCGGGAGGAGGTTACGAGCAGTACTTC.

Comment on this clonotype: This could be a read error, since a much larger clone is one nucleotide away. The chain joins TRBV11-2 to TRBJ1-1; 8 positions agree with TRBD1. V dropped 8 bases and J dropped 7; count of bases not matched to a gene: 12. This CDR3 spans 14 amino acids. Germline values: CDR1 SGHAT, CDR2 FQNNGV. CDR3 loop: CASWTLGQGGEAFF. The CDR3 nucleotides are TGTGCCAGCTGGACCCTAGGACAGGGCGGTGAAGCTTTCTTT.

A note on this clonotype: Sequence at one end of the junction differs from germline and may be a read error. CDR3 sequence: CVSSLVAGLSLYEQYF. The CDR3 DNA follows: TGTGTCAGCAGTTTAGTCGCGGGTCTCAGTCTCTACGAGCAGTACTTC. The J gene is TRBJ2-7, the V gene TRBV12-3 or TRBV12-4; tentative D call: TRBD2 (5 bases). The CDR3 is made up of 16 amino acids.

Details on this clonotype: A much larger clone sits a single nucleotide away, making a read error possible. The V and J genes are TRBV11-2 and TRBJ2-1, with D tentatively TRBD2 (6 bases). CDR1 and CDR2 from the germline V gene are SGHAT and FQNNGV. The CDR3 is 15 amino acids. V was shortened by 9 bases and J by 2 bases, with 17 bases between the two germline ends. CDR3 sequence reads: CARSPDGSAYNEQFF. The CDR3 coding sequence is TGTGCCAGGAGCCCCGACGGGAGTGCCTACAATGAGCAGTTCTTC.

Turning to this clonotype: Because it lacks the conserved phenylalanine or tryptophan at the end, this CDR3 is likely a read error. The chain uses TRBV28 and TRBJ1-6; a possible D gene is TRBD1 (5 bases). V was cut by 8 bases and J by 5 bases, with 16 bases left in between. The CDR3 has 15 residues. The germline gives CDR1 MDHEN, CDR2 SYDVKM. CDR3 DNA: TGTGCCAGCGGTACGGGACCGCCTAATAATTCACCCCTCCACTTA. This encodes CASGTGPPNNSPLHL.

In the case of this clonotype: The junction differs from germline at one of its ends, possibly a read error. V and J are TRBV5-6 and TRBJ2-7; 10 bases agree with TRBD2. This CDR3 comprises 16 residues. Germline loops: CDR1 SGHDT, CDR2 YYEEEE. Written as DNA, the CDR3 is TGTGCCAGCAGCTCGGGGGTGTCTAGCGGGGGCTACGAGCGGTACTTC. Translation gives CASSSGVSSGGYERYF.

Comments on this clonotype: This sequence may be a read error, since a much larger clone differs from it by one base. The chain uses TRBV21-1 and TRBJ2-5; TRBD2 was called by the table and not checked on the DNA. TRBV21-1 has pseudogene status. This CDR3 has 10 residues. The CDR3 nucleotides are TGTGCCTCGGGATGCGGGACCCAGTGCTTC. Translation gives CASGCGTQCF.

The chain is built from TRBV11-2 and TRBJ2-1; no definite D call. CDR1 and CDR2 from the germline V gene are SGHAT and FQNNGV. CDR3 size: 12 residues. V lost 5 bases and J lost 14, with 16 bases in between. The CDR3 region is CASSPSRNDEFF. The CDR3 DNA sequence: TGTGCCAGCAGCCCCTCCCGCAATGATGAGTTCTTC.

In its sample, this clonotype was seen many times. Here the CDR3 reads CASRPTGRYEQYF. The CDR3 region has the DNA TGTGCCAGCAGGCCCACAGGGAGATACGAGCAGTACTTC. J is TRBJ2-7 and V is TRBV6-6; D perhaps matches TRBD1 (6 bases). The CDR3 loop spans 13 amino acids. V lost 6 bases to trimming and J lost 4 bases, with 13 bases between them. Germline V gene sequence: CDR1 MNHNY, CDR2 SVGAGI (reference sequence).

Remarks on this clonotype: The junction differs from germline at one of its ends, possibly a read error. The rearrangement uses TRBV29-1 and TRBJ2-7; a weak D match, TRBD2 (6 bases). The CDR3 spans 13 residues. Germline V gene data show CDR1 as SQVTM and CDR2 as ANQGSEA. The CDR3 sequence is CSVGLVWDSEQYF. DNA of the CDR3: TGCAGTGTTGGGTTGGTGTGGGACTCCGAGCAGTACTTC.

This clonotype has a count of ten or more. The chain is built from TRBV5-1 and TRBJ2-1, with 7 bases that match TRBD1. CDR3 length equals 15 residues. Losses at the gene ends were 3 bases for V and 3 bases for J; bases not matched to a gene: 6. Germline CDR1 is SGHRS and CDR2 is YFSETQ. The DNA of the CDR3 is TGCGCCAGCAGCTACGAGGACAGGTTCTACAATGAGCAGTTCTTC. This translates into CASSYEDRFYNEQFF.

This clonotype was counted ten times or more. CDR3: CASSEARTTDTQYF. The CDR3 DNA follows: TGTGCCAGCAGTGAAGCGAGGACAACAGATACGCAGTATTTT. The V call is TRBV6-1, the J call TRBJ2-3; tentative D call: TRBD1 (5 bases). The CDR3 is made up of 14 amino acids. The V and J ends lost 0 bases and 3 bases respectively, with 7 bases between them. CDR1 MNHNS and CDR2 SASEGT come from the germline V gene.

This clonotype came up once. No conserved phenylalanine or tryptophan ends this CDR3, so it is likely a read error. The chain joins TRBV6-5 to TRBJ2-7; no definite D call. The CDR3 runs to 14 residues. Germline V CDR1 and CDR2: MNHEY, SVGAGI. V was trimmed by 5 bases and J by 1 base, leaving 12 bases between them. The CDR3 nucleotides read TGTGCCAGCAGTCCCAGGTTAGAGTCCTACGAGCAGTACTCC. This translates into CASSPRLESYEQYS.

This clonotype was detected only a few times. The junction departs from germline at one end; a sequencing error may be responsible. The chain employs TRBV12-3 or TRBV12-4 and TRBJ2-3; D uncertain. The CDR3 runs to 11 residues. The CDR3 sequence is CAIRSTDTRYF. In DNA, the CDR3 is TGTGCCATTCGGAGCACAGATACGCGGTATTTT.

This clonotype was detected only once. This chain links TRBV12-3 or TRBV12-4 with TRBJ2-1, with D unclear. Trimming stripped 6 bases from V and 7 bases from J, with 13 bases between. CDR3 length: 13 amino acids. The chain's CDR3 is CASRLRTVNEQFF. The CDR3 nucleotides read TGTGCCAGCAGACTCAGGACGGTAAATGAGCAGTTCTTC.

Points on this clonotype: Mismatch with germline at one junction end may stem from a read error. CDR3 DNA: TGTGCCAGCAACGTGGTCGGGGAGCTGTCTTTT. Residues: CASNVVGELSF. V usage is TRBV11-2 and J usage is TRBJ2-2, with a possible D match to TRBD2 (5 bases). This CDR3 contains 11 residues. Germline V CDR1 and CDR2: SGHAT, FQNNGV. Variable domain in full (rest from reference TRBV11-2 and TRBJ2-2): EAGVAQSPRYKIIEKRQSVAFWCNPISGHATLYWYQQILGQGPKLLIQFQNNGVVDDSQLPKDRFSAERLKGVDSTLKIQPAKLEDSAVYLCASNVVGELSFGEGSRLTVL.

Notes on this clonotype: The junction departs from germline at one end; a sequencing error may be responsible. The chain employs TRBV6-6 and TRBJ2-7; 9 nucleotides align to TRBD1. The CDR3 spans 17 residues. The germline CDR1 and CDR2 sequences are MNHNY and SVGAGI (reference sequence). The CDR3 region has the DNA TGCGCCAGCAGCCCTGGACTAAACAGGGGGCATAACTACGAGCAGTACTTC. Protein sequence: CASSPGLNRGHNYEQYF.

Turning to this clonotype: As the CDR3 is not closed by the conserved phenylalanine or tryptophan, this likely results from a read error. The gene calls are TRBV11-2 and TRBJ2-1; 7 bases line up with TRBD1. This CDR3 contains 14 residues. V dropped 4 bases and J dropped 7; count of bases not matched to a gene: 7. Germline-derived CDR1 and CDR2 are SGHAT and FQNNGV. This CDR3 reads CASSSQGEYNEQFL. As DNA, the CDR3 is TGTGCCAGCAGCTCTCAGGGGGAATATAATGAGCAGTTCCTC.

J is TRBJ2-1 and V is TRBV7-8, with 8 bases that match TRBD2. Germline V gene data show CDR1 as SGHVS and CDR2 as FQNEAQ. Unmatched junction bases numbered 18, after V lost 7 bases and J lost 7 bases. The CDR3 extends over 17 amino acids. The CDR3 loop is CASNLLGGSGITNEQFF. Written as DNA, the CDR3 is TGTGCCAGCAACTTGTTAGGGGGTAGCGGGATAACAAATGAGCAGTTCTTC.

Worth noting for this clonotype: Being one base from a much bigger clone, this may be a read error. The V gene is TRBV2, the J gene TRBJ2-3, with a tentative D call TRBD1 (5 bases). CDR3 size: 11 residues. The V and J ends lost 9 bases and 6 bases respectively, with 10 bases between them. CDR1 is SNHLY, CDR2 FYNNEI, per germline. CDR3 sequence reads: CARRTRDTQYF. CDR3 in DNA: TGTGCCAGAAGGACACGGGATACGCAGTATTTT.